Below are 22 T cell receptor beta chains sequenced from a single sample in a study of T cell repertoires in cytomegalovirus infection. TCRdb called the reads again in MiXCR, with one record for every CDR3 protein. The table includes 450,000 to 600,000 distinct CDR3 sequences, roughly 10% detected once. The sequenced sample was PBMCs. The source of these receptors is a human donor in good health (CMV status not recorded). Some clones in this sample may be carry-over from other donors' samples.

This clonotype was seen ten or more times. The V and J genes are TRBV6-2 or TRBV6-3 and TRBJ2-3, with unresolved D. The CDR3 consists of 13 residues. Germline-derived CDR1 and CDR2 are MNHEY and SVGEGT. V lost 6 bases and J 0 bases, leaving 7 bases between the germline ends. CDR3 sequence reads: CASRQLSTDTQYF. The CDR3 region has the DNA TGTGCCAGCAGGCAACTTAGCACAGATACGCAGTATTTT.

This clonotype was seen ten or more times. The chain employs TRBV5-4 and TRBJ1-1; no definite D call. Germline V gene data show CDR1 as SGHNT and CDR2 as YYREEE (reference sequence). This CDR3 contains 13 residues. Trimming cost V 4 bases and J 2 bases, with 9 bases left between them. CDR3 amino acids: CASSPAHNTEAFF. Here the CDR3 DNA reads TGTGCCAGCAGCCCGGCCCATAACACTGAAGCTTTCTTT.

At least ten counts were recorded for this clonotype. This rearrangement joins TRBV19 to TRBJ2-1, with TRBD1 matching 8 bases. The ends lost 4 bases at V and 4 bases at J; junction bases unmatched: 15. Germline V gene lookup returns CDR1 LNHDA and CDR2 SQIVND (reference sequence). This CDR3 comprises 18 residues. CDR3 residues: CASSKTGGSTPQYNEQFF. CDR3 DNA sequence: TGTGCCAGTAGTAAAACAGGGGGATCGACACCCCAATACAATGAGCAGTTCTTC.

This clonotype was seen repeatedly, ten times or more. V gene TRBV7-2 combines with J gene TRBJ1-1; D perhaps matches TRBD1 (5 bases). This CDR3 comprises 15 residues. Germline V gene data show CDR1 as SGHTA and CDR2 as FQGNSA. Trimming stripped 1 base from V and 6 bases from J, with 15 bases between. CDR3 nucleotide sequence: TGTGCCAGCAGCTTAGGTGGGCAGGGCGCTGCTGAAGCTTTCTTT. It codes for CASSLGGQGAAEAFF. Full variable domain (rest looked up from reference TRBV7-2 and TRBJ1-1): GAGVSQSPSNKVTEKGKDVELRCDPISGHTALYWYRQSLGQGLEFLIYFQGNSAPDKSGLPSDRFSAERTGGSVSTLTIQRTQQEDSAVYLCASSLGGQGAAEAFFGQGTRLTVV.

This clonotype was counted many times. The chain employs TRBV6-5 and TRBJ2-1, with 9 bases lining up with TRBD2. The trim removed 2 bases at V and 3 bases at J, leaving 8 bases unmatched. This CDR3 has 17 amino acids. Germline-derived CDR1 and CDR2 are MNHEY and SVGAGI. The CDR3 region has the DNA TGTGCCAGCAGTTACGGGGCGGGAGGGACATACTACAATGAGCAGTTCTTC. Its translation: CASSYGAGGTYYNEQFF.

This clonotype was counted only a few times. The chain recombines TRBV20-1 with TRBJ2-1; a weak D match, TRBD1 (6 bases). This CDR3 region has 15 residues. CDR1 and CDR2 from the germline V gene are DFQATT and SNEGSKA (reference sequence). Trimming stripped 6 bases from V and 6 bases from J, with 21 bases between. The DNA for the CDR3 is TGCAGTGCCGTCCCGACAGGTCGGAGCTTCAATGAGCAGTTCTTC. As protein: CSAVPTGRSFNEQFF.

This clonotype was counted many times. This chain connects TRBV11-2 to TRBJ1-3; unclear D gene. This CDR3 contains 15 residues. CDR1 SGHAT and CDR2 FQNNGV come from the germline V gene. Trimming pared 5 bases from V and 2 bases from J, leaving 13 bases between. DNA of the CDR3: TGTGCCAGCAGCCCTCGCGGAAGGGCTGGAAACACCATATATTTT. Its protein product is CASSPRGRAGNTIYF.

The chain combines TRBV24-1 with TRBJ2-7, with 7 bases lining up with TRBD1. The germline gives CDR1 KGHDR, CDR2 SFDVKD. V lost 3 bases, J lost 4 bases, and 2 bases stayed unmatched. The CDR3 covers 13 residues. CDR3 coding DNA: TGTGCCACCAGTGATCCGGGACAGTACGAGCAGTACTTC. Translated: CATSDPGQYEQYF.

The chain recombines TRBV5-6 with TRBJ2-7; a weak D match, TRBD2 (7 bases). The V gene's germline CDR1 is SGHDT and CDR2 YYEEEE. The CDR3 is made up of 17 amino acids. V was shortened by 3 bases and J by 1 base, with 20 bases between the two germline ends. The CDR3 region has the DNA TGTGCCAGCAGCTGGGGAGGGCCAGGGGATTGGTCCTACGAGCAGTACTTC. Amino acids: CASSWGGPGDWSYEQYF.

This clonotype was counted at least ten times. This chain links TRBV2 with TRBJ2-1; TRBD2 matches at 9 bases. Germline values: CDR1 SNHLY, CDR2 FYNNEI. V shed 11 bases, J shed 5 bases, and the junction held 10 bases outside the gene matches. The CDR3 length is 14 residues. The CDR3 sequence: CAWPGTSINNEQFF. CDR3 nucleotides: TGTGCCTGGCCCGGGACTAGCATAAACAATGAGCAGTTCTTC. The complete variable domain, with remaining parts taken from reference TRBV2 and TRBJ2-1, reads EPEVTQTPSHQVTQMGQEVILRCVPISNHLYFYWYRQILGQKVEFLVSFYNNEISEKSEIFDDQFSVERPDGSNFTLKIRSTKLEDSAMYFCAWPGTSINNEQFFGPGTRLTVL.

This clonotype was detected many times. The rearrangement uses TRBV2 and TRBJ2-1, with TRBD2 as a possible D gene (6 bases). Germline V gives CDR1 SNHLY, CDR2 FYNNEI. Trimming left V 10 bases short and J 4 bases short, with 17 bases between. The CDR3 is made up of 14 amino acids. The CDR3 here is CATDTGTLYNEQFF. CDR3 DNA: TGTGCCACCGACACCGGGACTTTATACAATGAGCAGTTCTTC.

The chain employs TRBV7-6 and TRBJ2-6; D is uncertain. V was cut by 5 bases and J by 0 bases, with 14 bases left in between. Germline V lookup: CDR1 SGHVS, CDR2 FNYEAQ. This CDR3 contains 17 residues. CDR3 DNA sequence: TGTGCCAGCAGCGAAGACAAGAAACGCTCTGGGGCCAACGTCCTGACTTTC. This gives the protein CASSEDKKRSGANVLTF.

This clonotype came up many times. The chain carries TRBV7-2 and TRBJ2-1, with D perhaps matching TRBD1 (6 bases). Trimming left V 2 bases short and J 9 bases short, with 14 bases between. Germline V gene lookup returns CDR1 SGHTA and CDR2 FQGNSA. This CDR3 is 14 amino acids long. CDR3 sequence reads: CASSLHRQVSEQFF. The CDR3 bases are TGTGCCAGCAGCTTACACCGACAGGTCAGTGAGCAGTTCTTC.

This clonotype was detected ten times or more. The chain carries TRBV7-6 and TRBJ2-7; 12 bases are shared with TRBD1. Per the germline V gene, CDR1 is SGHVS and CDR2 is FNYEAQ. Trimming at V came to 1 base and at J to 2 bases, leaving 3 bases not matched to a gene. CDR3 length: 16 amino acids. CDR3 in amino acids: CASSLGGTGGPYEQYF. The CDR3 nucleotides read TGTGCCAGCAGCTTAGGGGGGACAGGGGGCCCCTACGAGCAGTACTTC.

This clonotype was picked up many times. The gene calls are TRBV28 and TRBJ2-1; 11 bases line up with TRBD1. This CDR3 contains 18 residues. V dropped 1 base and J dropped 6; count of bases not matched to a gene: 11. Per germline, CDR1 MDHEN and CDR2 SYDVKM. This CDR3 is CASSLYNLRDRGGNEQFF. Here the CDR3 DNA reads TGTGCCAGCAGTTTATATAATTTGAGGGACAGGGGGGGCAATGAGCAGTTCTTC.

V is TRBV5-1 and J is TRBJ2-3, with TRBD1 as a possible D gene (5 bases). Trimming removed 0 bases from V and 10 bases from J, with 15 bases in between. CDR3 length equals 14 residues. The germline CDR1 and CDR2 sequences are SGHRS and YFSETQ. CDR3 in DNA: TGCGCCAGCAGCTTGGGTGGGGCCACCCTATCGCAGTATTTT. Translation: CASSLGGATLSQYF.

At least ten counts were recorded for this clonotype. The chain links TRBV12-3 or TRBV12-4 to TRBJ1-3; 7 bases align to TRBD1. The ends lost 8 bases at V and 2 bases at J; junction bases unmatched: 0. This CDR3 has 12 amino acids. The CDR3 region has the DNA TGTGCCAGCCAGGGGGCTGGAAACACCATATATTTT. Translating it yields CASQGAGNTIYF.

This clonotype showed up many times. The rearrangement uses TRBV11-3 and TRBJ2-4, with unresolved D. Trimming removed 0 bases at V and 12 bases at J, with 12 bases between. Germline CDR1 SGHNT, CDR2 YENEEA. This CDR3 contains 13 residues. The CDR3 region is CASSLEAPSTQYF. The CDR3 region has the DNA TGTGCCAGCAGCTTAGAAGCCCCTAGTACTCAGTACTTC.

This clonotype was detected many times. V and J are TRBV7-9 and TRBJ2-3; tentative D call: TRBD2 (5 bases). CDR3 length equals 14 residues. Germline V CDR1 and CDR2: SEHNR, FQNEAQ (reference sequence). V lost 3 bases and J 2 bases, leaving 9 bases between the germline ends. CDR3 loop: CASSFGELTDTQYF. The CDR3 DNA sequence: TGTGCCAGCAGCTTTGGGGAGCTCACAGATACGCAGTATTTT. Looking up the rest from reference TRBV7-9 and TRBJ2-3 gives the full variable domain: DTGVSQNPRHKITKRGQNVTFRCDPISEHNRLYWYRQTLGQGPEFLTYFQNEAQLEKSRLLSDRFSAERPKGSFSTLEIQRTEQGDSAMYLCASSFGELTDTQYFGPGTRLTVL.

The rearrangement uses TRBV18 and TRBJ2-7; 9 bases agree with TRBD1. The germline V gene encodes CDR1 KGHSH and CDR2 LQKENI. The CDR3 has 15 amino acids. V was clipped by 2 bases and J by 2 bases; unmatched bases: 4. The CDR3, as DNA: TGTGCCAGCTCACCAACGGGACAGGGACCCTACGAGCAGTACTTC. This encodes CASSPTGQGPYEQYF. Based on the CDR3 plus reference TRBV18 and TRBJ2-7, the full variable domain is NAGVMQNPRHLVRRRGQEARLRCSPMKGHSHVYWYRQLPEEGLKFMVYLQKENIIDESGMPKERFSAEFPKEGPSILRIQQVVRGDSAAYFCASSPTGQGPYEQYFGPGTRLTVT.

At least ten counts were recorded for this clonotype. The chain uses TRBV4-1 and TRBJ1-6; D is unresolved. The V and J ends lost 1 base and 3 bases respectively, with 7 bases between them. CDR1 and CDR2 (germline): MGHRA, YSYEKL. The CDR3 runs to 15 residues. CDR3: CASSQGQNYNSPLHF. The CDR3 nucleotides are TGCGCCAGCAGCCAAGGACAAAACTATAATTCACCCCTCCACTTT.

There are many counts of this clonotype. This chain connects TRBV19 to TRBJ1-2; 8 positions agree with TRBD1. V shed 4 bases and J 4 bases; nucleotides not matched to a gene: 5. Per germline, CDR1 LNHDA and CDR2 SQIVND (reference sequence). This CDR3 contains 14 residues. The CDR3 nucleotides are TGTGCCAGTAGTACCGGGACAGGTTCCTATGGCTACACCTTC. Protein: CASSTGTGSYGYTF.